This TCR beta chain comes out of a study of cytomegalovirus exposure and HLA in healthy donors. Study conclusions and caveats: First-cohort TCR clusters tended to co-occur in the 120 or so validation repertoires, a later analysis found. Across donors, most TCRs were seen rarely, yet some public ones were widespread. Investigators reported 164 TCR beta chains as tied to cytomegalovirus.

Remarks on this clone: Its antigen remains unknown.

Assay used: immunoSEQ multiplex PCR; TCRdb lists only in-frame clones, some missing. In the table there are about 160,000 clones, more than 75% of which are singletons. This receptor was identified in a man aged 18-30 years in good health and CMV-seronegative. Sequenced: PBMCs.

This CDR3 is CASRTDSAGEQYF. The CDR3 DNA sequence: TGTGCCAGCAGGACGGACAGCGCGGGCGAGCAGTACTTC. The V and J genes are TRBV7-6 and TRBJ2-7; a possible D gene is TRBD1 (6 bases). This CDR3 contains 13 residues. Germline loops: CDR1 SGHVS, CDR2 FNYEAQ. V was clipped by 6 bases and J by 6 bases, with 15 bases between them.